This T cell receptor (beta chain) was sequenced during a study of a mutant IDH1 vaccine in newly diagnosed glioma. Study-wide results and limits: Researchers report vaccine-induced immune responses in approximately 94% of patients. Top-clonotype changes in peripheral T cells seemed unrelated to pseudoprogression.

The assay was immunoSEQ multiplex PCR, and TCRdb's table has in-frame clones only and misses some. The sample contains around 92,000 clones, about 83% of which appear only once. Regarding this clone: Its specificity is not known.

Time point defined: baseline, week 1 (first vaccination visit). Treatment in this sample: pre-vaccination baseline after standard-of-care therapy. Donor diagnoses consisted of new WHO grade 3 or 4 IDH1-mutant, ATRX-lost astrocytomas. The sample in question was PBMCs, obtained from a glioma patient treated with radiotherapy, temozolomide or both. The TCR sequence derives from a woman aged 50 to 65 with glioma.

CDR3 DNA sequence: TGTGCCATCGGCAGGGGGGCTGAAGCTTTCTTT. Translating it yields CAIGRGAEAFF. The J gene is TRBJ1-1, the V gene TRBV5-8; 7 nucleotides align to TRBD1. This CDR3 spans 11 amino acids. V was clipped by 9 bases and J by 6 bases; unmatched bases: 5. Germline CDR1 reads SGHTS; CDR2 reads YDEGEE.